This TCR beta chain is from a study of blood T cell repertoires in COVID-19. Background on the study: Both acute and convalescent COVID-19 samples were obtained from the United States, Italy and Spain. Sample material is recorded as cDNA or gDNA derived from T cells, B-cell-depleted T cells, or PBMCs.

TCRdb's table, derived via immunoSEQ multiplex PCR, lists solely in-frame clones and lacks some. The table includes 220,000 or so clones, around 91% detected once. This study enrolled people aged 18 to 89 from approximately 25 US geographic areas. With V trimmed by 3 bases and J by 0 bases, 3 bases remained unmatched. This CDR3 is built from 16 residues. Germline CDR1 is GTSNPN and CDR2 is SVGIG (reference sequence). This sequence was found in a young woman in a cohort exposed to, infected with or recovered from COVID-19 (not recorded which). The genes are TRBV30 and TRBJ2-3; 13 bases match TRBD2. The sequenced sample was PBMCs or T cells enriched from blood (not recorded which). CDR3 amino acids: CAWSLGLAGSTDTQYF. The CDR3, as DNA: TGTGCCTGGAGCCTGGGACTAGCGGGAAGCACAGATACGCAGTATTTT.